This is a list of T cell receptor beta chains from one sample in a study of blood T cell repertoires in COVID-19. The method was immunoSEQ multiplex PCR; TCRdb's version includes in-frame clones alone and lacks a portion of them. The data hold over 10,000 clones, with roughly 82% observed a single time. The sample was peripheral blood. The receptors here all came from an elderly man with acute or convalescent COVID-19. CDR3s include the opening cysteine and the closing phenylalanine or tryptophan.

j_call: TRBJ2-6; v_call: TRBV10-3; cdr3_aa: CAISTESGANVLTF
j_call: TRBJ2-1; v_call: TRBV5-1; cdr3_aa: CASSQTDRGRSSYNEQFF
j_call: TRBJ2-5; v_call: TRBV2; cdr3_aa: CASRMGTGVTQYF
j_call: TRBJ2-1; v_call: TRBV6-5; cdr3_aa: CASSRQNEQFF
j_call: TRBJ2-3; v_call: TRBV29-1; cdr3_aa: CSVEDRNRVTDTQYF
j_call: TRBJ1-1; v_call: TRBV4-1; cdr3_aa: CASSPLPRVTEAFF
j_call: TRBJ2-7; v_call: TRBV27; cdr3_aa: CASSSSTGGPPF
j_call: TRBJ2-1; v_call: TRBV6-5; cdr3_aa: CASSDESDEQFF
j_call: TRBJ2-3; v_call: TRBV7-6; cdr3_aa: CASSAQPTSGGTDTQYF
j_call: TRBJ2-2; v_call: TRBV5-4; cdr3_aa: CASSYRTSGVTGELFF
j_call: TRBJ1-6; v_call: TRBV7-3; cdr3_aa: CASSLTADSPLHF
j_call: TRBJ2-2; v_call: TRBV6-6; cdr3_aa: CASSPTGGASGELFF
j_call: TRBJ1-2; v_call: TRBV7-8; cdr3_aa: CASSLARQGLYILDGYTF
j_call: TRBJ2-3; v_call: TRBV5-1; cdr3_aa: CASSIGGQDADTQYF
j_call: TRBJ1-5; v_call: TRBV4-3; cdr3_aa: CASSKEGGDQPQHF
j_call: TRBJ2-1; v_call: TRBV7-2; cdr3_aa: CASSSRGDGVSYNEQFF
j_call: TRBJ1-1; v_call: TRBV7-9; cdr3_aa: CASSLGVGGTEAFF
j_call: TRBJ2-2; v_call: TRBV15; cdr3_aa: CATSRGGTGGNTGELFF
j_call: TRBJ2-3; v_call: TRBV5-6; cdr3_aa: CASSWGTGSTDTQYF
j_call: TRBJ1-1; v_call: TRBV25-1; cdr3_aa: CASSEQGSTEAFF
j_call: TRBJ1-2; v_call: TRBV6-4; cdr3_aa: CASSDSVNSNYGYTF
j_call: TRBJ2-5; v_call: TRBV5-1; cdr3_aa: CASSLFREETQYF
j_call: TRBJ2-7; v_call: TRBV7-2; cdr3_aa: CASSPERLRGQYF
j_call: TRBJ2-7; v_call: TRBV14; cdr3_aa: CASSRATGHYEQYF
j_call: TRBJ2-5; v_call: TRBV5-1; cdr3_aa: CASSLVGGFQETQYF
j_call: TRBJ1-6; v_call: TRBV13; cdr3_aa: CASSPQGYNSPLHF
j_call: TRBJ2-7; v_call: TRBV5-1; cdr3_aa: CASSPRGSSYEQYF
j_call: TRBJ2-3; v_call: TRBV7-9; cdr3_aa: CASSRSRGVRGTQYF
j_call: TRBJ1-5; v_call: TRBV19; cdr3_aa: CASSLFGGQRNQPQHF
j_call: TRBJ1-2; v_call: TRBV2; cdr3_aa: CASSVQGFYGYTF
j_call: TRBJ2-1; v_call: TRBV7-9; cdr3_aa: CASSLAQARGLAGGRFF
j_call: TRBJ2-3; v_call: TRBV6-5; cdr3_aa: CASSPWDRDGDTQYF
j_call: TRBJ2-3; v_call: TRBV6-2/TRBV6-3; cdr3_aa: CASSTTSGGDTQYF
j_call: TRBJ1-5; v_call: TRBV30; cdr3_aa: CAWSVGGIQPQHF
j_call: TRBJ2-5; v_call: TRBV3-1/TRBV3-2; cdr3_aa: CASTKGLAGGKWETQYF
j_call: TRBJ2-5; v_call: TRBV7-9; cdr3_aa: CASSLGLPGRETQYF
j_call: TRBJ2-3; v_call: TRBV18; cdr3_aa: CASSPDPASSTDTQYF
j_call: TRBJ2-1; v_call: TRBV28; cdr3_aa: CATQGDNEQFF
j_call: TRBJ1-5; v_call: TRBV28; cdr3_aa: CASTRSNQPQHF
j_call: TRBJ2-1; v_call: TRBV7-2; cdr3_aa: CASSLAARSSYNEQFF
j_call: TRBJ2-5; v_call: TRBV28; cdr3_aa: CASSLDRQETQYF
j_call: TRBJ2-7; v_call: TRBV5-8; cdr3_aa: CASSRSRGDIREQYF
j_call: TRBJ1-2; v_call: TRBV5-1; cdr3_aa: CASSLGPGDYGYTF
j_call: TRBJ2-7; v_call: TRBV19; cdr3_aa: CASLQTGGNYEQYF
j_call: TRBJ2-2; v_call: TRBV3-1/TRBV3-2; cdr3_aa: CASSRSGGTLNTGELFF
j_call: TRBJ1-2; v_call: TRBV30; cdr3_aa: CAWIGGRVDGYTF
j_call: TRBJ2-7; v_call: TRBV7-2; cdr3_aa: CASSTLAGGVVEQYF
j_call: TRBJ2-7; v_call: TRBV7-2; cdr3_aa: CASSLGTVSSYEQYF
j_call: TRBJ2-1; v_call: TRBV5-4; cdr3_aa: CASSSGLAGGPLFF
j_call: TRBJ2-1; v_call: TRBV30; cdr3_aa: CAWTRTSGGENEQFF
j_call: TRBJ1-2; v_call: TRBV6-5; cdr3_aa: CASSTRTGADYGYTF
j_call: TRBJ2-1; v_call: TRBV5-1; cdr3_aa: CASSLWTGGGNEQFF
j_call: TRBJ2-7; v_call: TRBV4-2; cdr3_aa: CASSRDQGLGTEQYF